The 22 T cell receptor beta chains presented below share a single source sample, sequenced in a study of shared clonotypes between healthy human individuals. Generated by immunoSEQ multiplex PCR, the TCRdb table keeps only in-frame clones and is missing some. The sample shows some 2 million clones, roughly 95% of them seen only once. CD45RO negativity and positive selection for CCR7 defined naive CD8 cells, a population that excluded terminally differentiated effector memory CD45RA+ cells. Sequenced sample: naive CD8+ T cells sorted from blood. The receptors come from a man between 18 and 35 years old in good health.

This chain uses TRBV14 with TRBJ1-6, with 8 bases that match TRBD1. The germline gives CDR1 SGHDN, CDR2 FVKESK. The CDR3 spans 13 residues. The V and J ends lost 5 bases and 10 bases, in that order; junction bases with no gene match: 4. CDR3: CASSGQGESPLHF. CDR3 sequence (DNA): TGTGCCAGCAGCGGACAGGGAGAATCACCCCTCCACTTT. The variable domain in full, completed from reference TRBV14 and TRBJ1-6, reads EAGVTQFPSHSVIEKGQTVTLRCDPISGHDNLYWYRRVMGKEIKFLLHFVKESKQDESGMPNNRFLAERTGGTYSTLKVQPAELEDSGVYFCASSGQGESPLHFGNGTRLTVT.

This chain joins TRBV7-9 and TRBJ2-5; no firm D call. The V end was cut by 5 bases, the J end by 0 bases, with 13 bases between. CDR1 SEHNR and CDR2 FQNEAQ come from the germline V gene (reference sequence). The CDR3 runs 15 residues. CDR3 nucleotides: TGTGCCAGCAGCCAGACGACACCGTACCAAGAGACCCAGTACTTC. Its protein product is CASSQTTPYQETQYF.

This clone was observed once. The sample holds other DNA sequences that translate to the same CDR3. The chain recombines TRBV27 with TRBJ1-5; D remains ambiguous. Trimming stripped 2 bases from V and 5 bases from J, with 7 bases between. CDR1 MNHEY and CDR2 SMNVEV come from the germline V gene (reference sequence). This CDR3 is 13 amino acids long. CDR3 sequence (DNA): TGTGCCAGCAGTTTAGGGGTAGATCAGCCCCAGCATTTT. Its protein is CASSLGVDQPQHF.

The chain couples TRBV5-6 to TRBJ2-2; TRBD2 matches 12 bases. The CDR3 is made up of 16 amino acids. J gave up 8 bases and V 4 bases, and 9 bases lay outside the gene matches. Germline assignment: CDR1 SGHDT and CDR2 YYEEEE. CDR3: CASSLLAGGPWGELFF. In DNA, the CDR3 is TGTGCCAGCAGCCTGCTAGCGGGAGGGCCCTGGGGGGAGCTGTTTTTT.

The CDR3 DNA reads as TGCGCCAGCAGCATGGGACTAGCGGGGGACCACGAGCAGTACTTC. The encoded protein is CASSMGLAGDHEQYF. V usage is TRBV5-1 and J usage is TRBJ2-7; TRBD2 matches at 14 bases. Germline-derived CDR1 and CDR2 are SGHRS and YFSETQ. The trim removed 4 bases at V and 5 bases at J, leaving 5 bases unmatched. The CDR3 spans 15 residues. The entire variable domain, with the rest obtained from reference TRBV5-1 and TRBJ2-7, is as follows: KAGVTQTPRYLIKTRGQQVTLSCSPISGHRSVSWYQQTPGQGLQFLFEYFSETQRNKGNFPGRFSGRQFSNSRSEMNVSTLELGDSALYLCASSMGLAGDHEQYFGPGTRLTVT.

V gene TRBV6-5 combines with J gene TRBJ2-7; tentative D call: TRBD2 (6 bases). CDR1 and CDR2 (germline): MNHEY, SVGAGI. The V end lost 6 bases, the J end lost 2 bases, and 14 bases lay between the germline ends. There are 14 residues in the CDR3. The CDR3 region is CASSLTSGAYEQYF. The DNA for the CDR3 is TGTGCCAGCAGCTTAACTTCGGGGGCCTACGAGCAGTACTTC.

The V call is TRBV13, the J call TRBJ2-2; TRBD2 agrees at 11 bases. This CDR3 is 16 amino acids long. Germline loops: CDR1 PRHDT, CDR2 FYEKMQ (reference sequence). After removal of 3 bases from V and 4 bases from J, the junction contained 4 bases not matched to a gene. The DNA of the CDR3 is TGTGCCAGCAGCTTTACTAGCGGGAGTATCACCGGGGAGCTGTTTTTT. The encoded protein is CASSFTSGSITGELFF.

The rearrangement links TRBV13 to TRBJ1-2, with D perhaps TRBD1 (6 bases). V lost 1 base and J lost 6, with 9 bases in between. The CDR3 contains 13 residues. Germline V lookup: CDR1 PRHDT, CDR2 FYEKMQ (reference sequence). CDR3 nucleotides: TGTGCCAGCAGCTTAGACAGGGTTGATGGCTACACCTTC. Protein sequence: CASSLDRVDGYTF.

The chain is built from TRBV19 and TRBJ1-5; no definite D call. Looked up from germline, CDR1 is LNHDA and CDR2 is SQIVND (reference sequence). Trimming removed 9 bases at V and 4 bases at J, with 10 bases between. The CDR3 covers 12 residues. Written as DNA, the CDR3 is TGTGCCAGCTCGACAACTAATCAGCCCCAGCATTTT. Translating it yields CASSTTNQPQHF.

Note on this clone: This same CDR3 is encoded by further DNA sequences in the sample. For the CDR3, the DNA is TGTGCCAGCAGTGCGGGGACCCAGTACTTC. Translation: CASSAGTQYF. The V and J genes are TRBV2 and TRBJ2-5; D is unresolved. Trimming took off 4 bases at V and 7 bases at J, with 4 bases between the two ends. The CDR3 is made up of 10 amino acids. Germline V gives CDR1 SNHLY, CDR2 FYNNEI. The full variable domain, in which reference TRBV2 and TRBJ2-5 provide the parts outside the CDR3, is EPEVTQTPSHQVTQMGQEVILRCVPISNHLYFYWYRQILGQKVEFLVSFYNNEISEKSEIFDDQFSVERPDGSNFTLKIRSTKLEDSAMYFCASSAGTQYFGPGTRLLVL.

CDR3: CASSFLGSHEQYF. CDR3 nucleotide sequence: TGTGCCAGCAGTTTCCTGGGGAGCCACGAGCAGTACTTC. The chain links TRBV27 to TRBJ2-7, with D possibly TRBD2 on 5 matching bases. V was trimmed by 3 bases and J by 5 bases, leaving 11 bases between them. Germline assignment: CDR1 MNHEY and CDR2 SMNVEV (reference sequence). This CDR3 has 13 residues.

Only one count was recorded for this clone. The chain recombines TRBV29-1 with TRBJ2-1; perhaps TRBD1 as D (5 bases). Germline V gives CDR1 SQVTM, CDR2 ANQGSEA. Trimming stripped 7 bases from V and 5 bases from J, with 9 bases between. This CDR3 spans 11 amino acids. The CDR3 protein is CSAYRNNEQFF. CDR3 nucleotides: TGCAGCGCGTACAGGAACAATGAGCAGTTCTTC.

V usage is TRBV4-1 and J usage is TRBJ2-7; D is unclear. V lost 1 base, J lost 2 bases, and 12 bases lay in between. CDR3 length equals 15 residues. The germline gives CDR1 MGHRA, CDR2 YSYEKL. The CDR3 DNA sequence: TGCGCCAGCAGCCAAGTTGTAACGGATACCTACGAGCAGTACTTC. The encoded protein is CASSQVVTDTYEQYF.

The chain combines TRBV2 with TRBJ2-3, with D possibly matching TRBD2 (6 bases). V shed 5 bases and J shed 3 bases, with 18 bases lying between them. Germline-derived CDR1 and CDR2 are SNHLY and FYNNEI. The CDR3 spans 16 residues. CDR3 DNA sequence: TGTGCCAGCAGTTTCCTGGGACTGAGCGAGACAGATACGCAGTATTTT. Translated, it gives CASSFLGLSETDTQYF.

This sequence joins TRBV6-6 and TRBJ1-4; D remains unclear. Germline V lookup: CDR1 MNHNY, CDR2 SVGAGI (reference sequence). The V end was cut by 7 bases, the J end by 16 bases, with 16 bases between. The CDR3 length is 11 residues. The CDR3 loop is CASTSGRAGFF. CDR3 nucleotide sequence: TGTGCCAGCACCTCTGGCCGGGCGGGGTTTTTT.

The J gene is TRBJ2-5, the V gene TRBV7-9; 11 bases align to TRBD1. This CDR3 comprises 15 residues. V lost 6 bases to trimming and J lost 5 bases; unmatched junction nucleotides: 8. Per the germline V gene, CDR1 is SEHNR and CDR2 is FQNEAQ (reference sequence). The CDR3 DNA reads TGTGCCAGCAGTTCTACCCGGGACAGGGGGGAGACCCAGTACTTC. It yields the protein CASSSTRDRGETQYF.

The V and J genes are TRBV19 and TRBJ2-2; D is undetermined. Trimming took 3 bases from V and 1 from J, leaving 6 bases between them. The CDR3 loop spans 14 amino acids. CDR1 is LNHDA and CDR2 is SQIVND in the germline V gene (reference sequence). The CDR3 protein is CASSIAENTGELFF. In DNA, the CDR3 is TGTGCCAGTAGTATTGCAGAGAACACCGGGGAGCTGTTTTTT.

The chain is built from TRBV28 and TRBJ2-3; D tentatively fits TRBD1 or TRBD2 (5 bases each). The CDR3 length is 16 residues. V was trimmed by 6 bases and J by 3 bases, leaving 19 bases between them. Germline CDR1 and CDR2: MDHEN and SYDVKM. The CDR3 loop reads CASSQTGARGTDTQYF. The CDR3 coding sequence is TGTGCCAGCAGCCAGACCGGGGCCAGAGGGACAGATACGCAGTATTTT. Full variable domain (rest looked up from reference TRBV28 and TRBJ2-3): DVKVTQSSRYLVKRTGEKVFLECVQDMDHENMFWYRQDPGLGLRLIYFSYDVKMKEKGDIPEGYSVSREKKERFSLILESASTNQTSMYLCASSQTGARGTDTQYFGPGTRLTVL.

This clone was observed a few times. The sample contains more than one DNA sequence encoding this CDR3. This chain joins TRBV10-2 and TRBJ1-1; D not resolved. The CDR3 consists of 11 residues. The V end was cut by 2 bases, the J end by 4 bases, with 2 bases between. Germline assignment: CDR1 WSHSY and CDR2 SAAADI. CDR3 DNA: TGCGCCAGCAGTGAGGGCACTGAAGCTTTCTTT. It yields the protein CASSEGTEAFF.

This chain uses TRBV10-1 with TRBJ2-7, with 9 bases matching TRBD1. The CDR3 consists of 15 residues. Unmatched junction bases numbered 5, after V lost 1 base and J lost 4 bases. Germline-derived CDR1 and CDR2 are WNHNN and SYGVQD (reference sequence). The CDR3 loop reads CASSEYRGREYEQYF. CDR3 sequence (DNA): TGCGCCAGCAGTGAGTACAGGGGGCGCGAGTACGAGCAGTACTTC.

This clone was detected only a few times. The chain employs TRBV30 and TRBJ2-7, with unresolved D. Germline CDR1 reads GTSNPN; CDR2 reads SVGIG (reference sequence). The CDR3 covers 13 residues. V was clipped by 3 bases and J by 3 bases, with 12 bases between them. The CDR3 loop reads CAWSPDIYYEQYF. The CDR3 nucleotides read TGTGCCTGGAGCCCCGACATCTACTACGAGCAGTACTTC.

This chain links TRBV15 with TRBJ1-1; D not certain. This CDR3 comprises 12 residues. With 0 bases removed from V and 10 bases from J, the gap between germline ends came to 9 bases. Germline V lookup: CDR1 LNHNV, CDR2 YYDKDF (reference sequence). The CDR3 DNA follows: TGTGCCACCAGCAGAGATTCCCCCCTAGCTTTCTTT. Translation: CATSRDSPLAFF.